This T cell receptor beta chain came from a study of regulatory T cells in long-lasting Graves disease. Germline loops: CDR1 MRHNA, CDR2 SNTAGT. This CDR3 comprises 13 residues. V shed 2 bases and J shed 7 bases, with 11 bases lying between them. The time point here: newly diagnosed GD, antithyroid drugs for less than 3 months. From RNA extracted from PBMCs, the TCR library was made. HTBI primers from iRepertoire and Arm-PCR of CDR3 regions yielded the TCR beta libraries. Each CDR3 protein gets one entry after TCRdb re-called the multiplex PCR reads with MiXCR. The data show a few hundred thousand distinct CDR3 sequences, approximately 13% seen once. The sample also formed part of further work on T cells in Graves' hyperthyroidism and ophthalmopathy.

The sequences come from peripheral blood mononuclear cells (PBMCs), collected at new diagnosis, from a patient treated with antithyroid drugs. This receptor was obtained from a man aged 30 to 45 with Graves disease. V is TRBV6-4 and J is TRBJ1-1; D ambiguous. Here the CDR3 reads CASSDPIIVEAFF. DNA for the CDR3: TGTGCCAGCAGTGACCCGATAATAGTTGAAGCTTTCTTT.